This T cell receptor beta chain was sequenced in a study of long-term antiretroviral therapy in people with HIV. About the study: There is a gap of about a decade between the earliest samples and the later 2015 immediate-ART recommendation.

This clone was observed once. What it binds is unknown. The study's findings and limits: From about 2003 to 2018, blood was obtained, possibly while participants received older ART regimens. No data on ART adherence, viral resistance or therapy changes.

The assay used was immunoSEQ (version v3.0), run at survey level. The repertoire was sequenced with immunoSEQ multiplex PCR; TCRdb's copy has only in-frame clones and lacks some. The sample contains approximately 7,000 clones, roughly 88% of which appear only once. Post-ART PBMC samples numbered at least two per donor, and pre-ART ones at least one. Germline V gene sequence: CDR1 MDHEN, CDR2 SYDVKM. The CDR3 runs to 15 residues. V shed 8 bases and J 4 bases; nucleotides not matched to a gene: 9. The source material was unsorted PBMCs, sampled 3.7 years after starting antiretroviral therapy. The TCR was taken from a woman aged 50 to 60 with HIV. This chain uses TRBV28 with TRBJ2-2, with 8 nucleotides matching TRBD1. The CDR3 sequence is CASSQPDRATGELFF. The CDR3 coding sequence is TGTGCCAGCTCCCAGCCGGACAGGGCCACCGGGGAGCTGTTTTTT.